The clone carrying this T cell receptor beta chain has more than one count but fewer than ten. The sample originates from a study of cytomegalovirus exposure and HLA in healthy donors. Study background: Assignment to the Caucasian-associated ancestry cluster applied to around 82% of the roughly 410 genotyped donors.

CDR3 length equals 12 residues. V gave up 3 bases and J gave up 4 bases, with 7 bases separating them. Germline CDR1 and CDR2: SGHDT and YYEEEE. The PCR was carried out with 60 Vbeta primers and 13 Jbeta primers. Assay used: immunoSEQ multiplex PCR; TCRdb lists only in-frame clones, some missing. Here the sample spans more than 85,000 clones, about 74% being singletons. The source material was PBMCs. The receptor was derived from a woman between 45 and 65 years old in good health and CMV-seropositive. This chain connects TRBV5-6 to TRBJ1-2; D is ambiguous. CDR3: CASSSGLYGYTF. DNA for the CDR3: TGTGCCAGCAGCTCCGGACTCTATGGCTACACCTTC.